These 29 T cell receptor beta chains were all obtained from the same sample, sequenced in a study of blood T cell repertoires in COVID-19. Clones were sequenced by immunoSEQ multiplex PCR, and TCRdb holds only the in-frame ones, with some missing. The table shows roughly 180,000 clones, with roughly 81% occurring only once. Sequencing was performed on peripheral blood. These receptors were collected from a woman between 50 and 59 years old with COVID-19, enrolled during active disease.

The rearrangement uses TRBV2 and TRBJ2-7, with a possible D match to TRBD1 (6 bases). Trimming left V 7 bases short and J 5 bases short, with 21 bases between. Germline V lookup: CDR1 SNHLY, CDR2 FYNNEI. The CDR3 sequence is 15 residues long. This chain's CDR3 is CASTEGATGTHEQYF. For the CDR3, the DNA is TGTGCCAGCACCGAAGGGGCGACAGGTACCCACGAGCAGTACTTC.

Worth noting for this clone: Other DNA variants within this sample encode the same CDR3. The chain combines TRBV27 with TRBJ2-2; possible D gene TRBD2, 6 bases. Germline lookup yields CDR1 MNHEY and CDR2 SMNVEV (reference sequence). Trimming shortened V by 5 bases and J by 2 bases, and 12 bases separated the two germline ends. The CDR3 spans 15 residues. CDR3 loop: CASSLGTQNTGELFF. CDR3 nucleotides: TGTGCCAGCAGTCTCGGGACTCAAAACACCGGGGAGCTGTTTTTT.

This chain joins TRBV27 and TRBJ2-7, with 11 bases identical to TRBD1. The CDR3 is 14 residues long. Germline values: CDR1 MNHEY, CDR2 SMNVEV (reference sequence). With V trimmed by 5 bases and J by 6 bases, 6 bases remained unmatched. The CDR3 is CASSPGQGASEQYF. In DNA, the CDR3 is TGTGCCAGCAGTCCCGGACAGGGGGCATCCGAGCAGTACTTC.

The rearrangement uses TRBV6-5 and TRBJ2-7, with 10 bases matching TRBD1. This CDR3 comprises 14 residues. V was clipped by 4 bases and J by 2 bases; unmatched bases: 2. CDR1 and CDR2 (germline): MNHEY, SVGAGI. CDR3 nucleotides: TGTGCCAGCAGTTCGGGACAGGGGACCTACGAGCAGTACTTC. As protein: CASSSGQGTYEQYF.

The V and J genes are TRBV6-5 and TRBJ1-5; D unresolved. V was clipped by 0 bases and J by 4 bases, with 7 bases between them. The germline CDR1 and CDR2 sequences are MNHEY and SVGAGI. The CDR3 has 14 amino acids. The DNA for the CDR3 is TGTGCCAGCAGTTACTCGAGGTGGAATCAGCCCCAGCATTTT. This gives the protein CASSYSRWNQPQHF.

The chain combines TRBV6-6 with TRBJ2-4, with D tentatively TRBD1 (6 bases). The germline V and J ends were trimmed by 0 bases and 11 bases, with 14 bases remaining between them. Germline-derived CDR1 and CDR2 are MNHNY and SVGAGI (reference sequence). The length of the CDR3 is 14 residues. The CDR3 sequence: CASSYSEDRVFQYF. In nucleotides, the CDR3 is TGTGCCAGCAGTTACTCGGAGGACAGAGTCTTTCAGTACTTC.

In this sample, this clone turned up a few times. The chain recombines TRBV10-1 with TRBJ2-2, with 8 nucleotides matching TRBD1. V lost 2 bases to trimming and J lost 7 bases; unmatched junction nucleotides: 3. The CDR3 has 14 amino acids. The germline CDR1 and CDR2 sequences are WNHNN and SYGVQD (reference sequence). CDR3 bases: TGCGCCAGCAGTGAGGCAGGGGGCAACGGGGAGCTGTTTTTT. It translates to CASSEAGGNGELFF.

This chain connects TRBV11-1 to TRBJ2-7, with 7 bases matching TRBD1. Germline V gives CDR1 SGHAT, CDR2 FQDESV (reference sequence). There are 15 residues in the CDR3. Trimming removed 0 bases from V and 3 bases from J; junction bases left unmatched: 5. The CDR3 DNA is TGTGCCAGCAGCTTAGCGAGGGGACAGATCTACGAGCAGTACTTC. It codes for CASSLARGQIYEQYF.

CDR3 in DNA: TGTGCCAGCATATACAGGGGCCCCGACACTGAAGCTTTCTTT. Translation gives CASIYRGPDTEAFF. This sequence joins TRBV6-5 and TRBJ1-1, with 7 bases lining up with TRBD1. The germline gives CDR1 MNHEY, CDR2 SVGAGI. The CDR3 runs to 14 residues. Germline trimming cut 7 bases from V and 3 bases from J; bases unmatched to any gene: 8.

The chain is built from TRBV10-1 and TRBJ2-2; D is unclear. Trimming took off 0 bases at V and 1 base at J, with 9 bases between the two ends. The germline V gene encodes CDR1 WNHNN and CDR2 SYGVQD (reference sequence). The CDR3 is 16 amino acids. In DNA form, the CDR3 reads TGCGCCAGCAGTGAGTCGATAGTGCGGAACACCGGGGAGCTGTTTTTT. Translating gives CASSESIVRNTGELFF.

The rearrangement joins TRBV21-1 to TRBJ2-1; TRBD2 is taken as the D call from the table, unchecked against the DNA. TRBV21-1 is an annotated pseudogene. The CDR3 loop spans 15 amino acids. The CDR3 sequence: CASSKDLGLNNEQFF. Here the CDR3 DNA reads TGTGCCAGCAGCAAAGATCTCGGACTGAACAATGAGCAGTTCTTC.

The chain is built from TRBV3-1 (or the pseudogene TRBV3-2) and TRBJ2-7; 8 nucleotides agree with TRBD1. The CDR3 consists of 14 residues. V gave up 4 bases and J gave up 3 bases; unmatched junction bases: 5. Germline assignment: CDR1 LGHDT and CDR2 YNNKEL (reference sequence). CDR3 residues: CASSPGQASYEQYF. The CDR3 nucleotides are TGTGCCAGCAGCCCGGGACAGGCCAGCTACGAGCAGTACTTC.

The rearrangement links TRBV2 to TRBJ1-4, with TRBD1 matching over 8 bases. The CDR3 consists of 15 residues. J was trimmed by 8 bases and V by 2 bases; bases with no gene match: 7. Germline CDR1 reads SNHLY; CDR2 reads FYNNEI. In DNA form, the CDR3 reads TGTGCCAGCAGTGAACAGGGGGCGCAGGGCGAAAAACTGTTTTTT. Its protein product is CASSEQGAQGEKLFF.

This clone came up once. J is TRBJ1-3 and V is TRBV7-2; 7 bases are shared with TRBD1. In germline, CDR1 is SGHTA, CDR2 FQGNSA. The trim removed 2 bases at V and 2 bases at J, leaving 6 bases unmatched. This CDR3 has 16 amino acids. The CDR3, as DNA: TGTGCCAGCAGCTTAACCCACCAGGGGGCTGGAAACACCATATATTTT. Translating gives CASSLTHQGAGNTIYF.

This chain uses TRBV2 with TRBJ1-5; D possibly corresponds to TRBD1 (6 bases). The CDR3 runs 15 residues. Trimming removed 9 bases from V and 1 base from J, with 16 bases in between. Germline V CDR1 and CDR2: SNHLY, FYNNEI. The CDR3 spells CASGRGGQSNQPQHF. For the CDR3, the DNA is TGTGCCAGTGGCCGAGGAGGACAGAGCAATCAGCCCCAGCATTTT.

The chain has TRBV4-1 and TRBJ2-5; 7 nucleotides match TRBD2. V shed 10 bases, J shed 5 bases, and the junction held 4 bases outside the gene matches. Germline lookup yields CDR1 MGHRA and CDR2 YSYEKL. This CDR3 spans 11 amino acids. CDR3 DNA: TGCGCCACCGGGCGGGGGGAGACCCAGTACTTC. Translating gives CATGRGETQYF.

This rearrangement joins TRBV5-4 to TRBJ1-5, with D possibly TRBD1 on 6 matching bases. With 3 bases removed from V and 2 bases from J, the gap between germline ends came to 24 bases. Germline V gives CDR1 SGHNT, CDR2 YYREEE (reference sequence). The CDR3 covers 19 residues. CDR3 nucleotides: TGTGCCAGCAGCTCTACCGGGACAAGGAGTTTTTATCGCAATCAGCCCCAGCATTTT. Residues: CASSSTGTRSFYRNQPQHF.

As for this clone: Other DNA sequences in this sample translate to the same CDR3. The V call is TRBV18, the J call TRBJ2-7; D may be TRBD1 (5 bases). V was shortened by 3 bases and J by 3 bases, with 12 bases between the two germline ends. The germline gives CDR1 KGHSH, CDR2 LQKENI. This CDR3 spans 14 amino acids. CDR3 sequence: CASSPGQGSYEQYF. For the CDR3, the DNA is TGTGCCAGCTCACCGGGGCAGGGAAGCTACGAGCAGTACTTC.

The chain links TRBV5-5 to TRBJ1-5; TRBD1 matches at 7 bases. After removal of 0 bases from V and 0 bases from J, the junction contained 3 bases not matched to a gene. This CDR3 has 16 amino acids. Germline CDR1 is SGHKS and CDR2 is YYEKEE (reference sequence). The CDR3 DNA sequence: TGTGCCAGCAGCTTGGGGACAGGTAATAGCAATCAGCCCCAGCATTTT. Protein: CASSLGTGNSNQPQHF.

The V gene is TRBV27, the J gene TRBJ1-1; D may be TRBD1 (5 bases). V was pared by 3 bases and J by 4 bases, with 12 bases between. Germline CDR1 reads MNHEY; CDR2 reads SMNVEV (reference sequence). This CDR3 has 14 residues. CDR3 sequence (DNA): TGTGCCAGCAGTTTGAGGGACGGGGGCACTGAAGCTTTCTTT. Translation: CASSLRDGGTEAFF.

The chain couples TRBV9 to TRBJ1-4, with D tentatively TRBD1 (5 bases). Germline CDR1 reads SGDLS; CDR2 reads YYNGEE. V was trimmed by 4 bases and J by 5 bases, leaving 15 bases between them. The CDR3 extends over 15 amino acids. The CDR3 coding sequence is TGTGCCAGCAGCCCCCCAGGGAGGGGAAATGAAAAACTGTTTTTT. Its protein product is CASSPPGRGNEKLFF.

This clone was found a few times. An end of the junction differs from the germline gene, which may be a read error. This chain uses TRBV7-7 with TRBJ2-5; 8 bases match TRBD2. Germline lookup yields CDR1 SSHAT and CDR2 FNYEAQ (reference sequence). The CDR3 loop spans 16 amino acids. CDR3 DNA sequence: TGTGCTAGCAGCTTAGGGCGGGGGGTTACCCAAGAGACCCAGTACTTC. Its protein product is CASSLGRGVTQETQYF.

V gene TRBV2 combines with J gene TRBJ2-5; unclear D gene. The V gene lost 7 bases and the J gene lost 1 base, with 10 bases spanning the gap. The CDR3 is 13 residues long. The germline CDR1 and CDR2 sequences are SNHLY and FYNNEI. The DNA of the CDR3 is TGTGCCAGCATGTGGCAGGCCCAAGAGACCCAGTACTTC. As protein: CASMWQAQETQYF.

The chain uses TRBV27 and TRBJ2-4; tentative D call: TRBD1 (6 bases). The CDR3 length is 22 residues. Germline V CDR1 and CDR2: MNHEY, SMNVEV (reference sequence). Trimming cost V 0 bases and J 0 bases, with 27 bases left between them. The CDR3 protein is CASSLSVKYIFGTYIAKNIQYF. CDR3 nucleotide sequence: TGTGCCAGCAGTTTATCTGTTAAATATATCTTCGGGACATACATAGCCAAAAACATTCAGTACTTC.

The rearrangement joins TRBV7-3 to TRBJ1-1; possible D gene TRBD1, 5 bases. The CDR3 length is 13 residues. The V gene's germline CDR1 is SGHTA and CDR2 FQGTGA. Trimming took 4 bases from V and 3 from J, leaving 9 bases between them. CDR3 in DNA: TGTGCCAGCAGCTCAGGACACGACACTGAAGCTTTCTTT. Protein sequence: CASSSGHDTEAFF.

The chain uses TRBV28 and TRBJ2-7, with D possibly matching TRBD2 (6 bases). CDR1 and CDR2 (germline): MDHEN, SYDVKM. This CDR3 spans 15 amino acids. The V end lost 1 base, the J end lost 3 bases, and 13 bases lay between the germline ends. DNA for the CDR3: TGTGCCAGCAGTTTATCCTCAGGGACTCACTACGAGCAGTACTTC. It codes for CASSLSSGTHYEQYF.

This clone came up many times. The chain employs TRBV12-3 or TRBV12-4 and TRBJ2-7, with a possible D match to TRBD2 (6 bases). The CDR3 has 13 amino acids. V lost 3 bases to trimming and J lost 2 bases, with 8 bases between them. CDR3 in amino acids: CASSLGGTYEQYF. CDR3 DNA sequence: TGTGCCAGCAGTTTGGGGGGTACCTACGAGCAGTACTTC.

This clone turned up a few times. J is TRBJ2-5 and V is TRBV6-5, with TRBD2 matching 8 bases. This CDR3 contains 15 residues. V lost 7 bases, J lost 0 bases, and 7 bases stayed unmatched. In germline, CDR1 is MNHEY, CDR2 SVGAGI. The CDR3 sequence: CASKRVAGYQETQYF. The CDR3 DNA follows: TGTGCCAGCAAAAGGGTAGCGGGGTACCAAGAGACCCAGTACTTC.

Details on this clone: The junction and the germline gene differ at one end; a read error may be behind it. The J gene is TRBJ2-3, the V gene TRBV7-7; 16 nucleotides agree with TRBD2. The V gene's germline CDR1 is SSHAT and CDR2 FNYEAQ (reference sequence). The CDR3 covers 16 residues. CDR3 nucleotides: TGTGCTAGCAGCCCTGGGACTAGCGGGGGGGCGGATACGCAGTATTTT. Its translation: CASSPGTSGGADTQYF.